This T cell receptor (beta chain) was recorded in a study of cytomegalovirus exposure and HLA in healthy donors. About the study: Early release data held about 85 million unique TCRs from HLA-typed donors. For the roughly 370 genotyped donors, more than 80% fell within the Caucasian-associated ancestry cluster. Study results and limitations: The CMV antigen specificity of a few CMV-associated chains was confirmed through in vitro analysis. Among TCR sequences, most were rare, though some public TCRs appeared in many donors.

On this clone itself: Its antigen is unknown.

PCR used 60 Vbeta primers and 13 Jbeta primers. Some clones are missing from TCRdb's copy, which holds only in-frame ones; the method was immunoSEQ multiplex PCR. The sample yields about 210,000 clones, over 75% seen once. J lost 4 bases, V lost 4 bases, and 8 bases had no gene match. Germline V lookup: CDR1 SGHTA, CDR2 FQGNSA. The CDR3 sequence is 15 residues long. The TCR originated in a male donor in good health and CMV-seronegative. The V call is TRBV7-2, the J call TRBJ2-7; 9 positions match TRBD1. The sequenced material came from PBMCs. The CDR3 loop reads CASSSRDRAVYEQYF. CDR3 DNA sequence: TGTGCCAGCAGCTCCCGGGACAGGGCCGTGTACGAGCAGTACTTC.